A selection of T cell receptor beta chains follows, all from one sample in a study of chemoradiotherapy in HPV16-positive cancers. Profiling relied on immunoSEQ multiplex PCR, and the TCRdb table lists in-frame clones only, not all of them. This table holds approximately 50,000 clones, roughly 90% found once. The sequenced sample was blood, obtained from a patient who underwent chemoradiotherapy. The receptors shown here come from a human donor with HPV-associated anogenital cancer. Each CDR3 is given with its conserved first and last residue. The D gene is left open where the match is weak. Only part of the rows carry a size: once, few, many, or a class if the clone is expanded.

cdr3_length: 12
clone_size: NA
j_call: TRBJ2-2
d_call: NA
v_call: TRBV10-3
cdr3_aa: CAISRTTGELFF
cdr3_nt: TGTGCCATCAGTCGGACGACCGGGGAGCTGTTTTTT

cdr3_length: 11
clone_size: NA
j_call: TRBJ1-2
d_call: NA
v_call: TRBV30
cdr3_aa: CAWSSGGGYTF
cdr3_nt: TGTGCCTGGAGTTCTGGGGGCGGCTACACCTTC

cdr3_length: 15
clone_size: NA
j_call: TRBJ2-3
d_call: TRBD1
v_call: TRBV6-1
cdr3_aa: CASSLWDGQADTQYF
cdr3_nt: TGTGCCAGCAGCCTCTGGGACGGACAGGCAGATACGCAGTATTTT

cdr3_length: 15
clone_size: NA
j_call: TRBJ1-3
d_call: NA
v_call: TRBV7-6
cdr3_aa: CASSLTGSSGNTIYF
cdr3_nt: TGTGCCAGCAGCTTAACAGGGAGCTCTGGAAACACCATATATTTT

cdr3_length: 17
clone_size: NA
j_call: TRBJ2-3
d_call: NA
v_call: TRBV4-3
cdr3_aa: CASSQDTGANSADTQYF
cdr3_nt: TGCGCCAGCAGCCAAGATACGGGGGCCAATAGCGCAGATACGCAGTATTTT

cdr3_length: 12
clone_size: NA
j_call: TRBJ2-7
d_call: NA
v_call: TRBV10-3
cdr3_aa: CASRPDLYEQYF
cdr3_nt: TGTGCCAGCAGACCCGATCTGTACGAGCAGTACTTC

cdr3_length: 16
clone_size: once
j_call: TRBJ1-5
d_call: TRBD1
v_call: TRBV15
cdr3_aa: CATRPQGGVRDQPQHF
cdr3_nt: TGTGCCACCAGGCCTCAGGGGGGGGTTCGCGATCAGCCCCAGCATTTT

cdr3_length: 15
clone_size: NA
j_call: TRBJ2-2
d_call: TRBD2
v_call: TRBV5-6
cdr3_aa: CASSPSGRGPGELFF
cdr3_nt: TGTGCCAGCAGCCCTAGCGGGAGGGGTCCCGGGGAGCTGTTTTTT

cdr3_length: 17
clone_size: NA
j_call: TRBJ1-1
d_call: NA
v_call: TRBV10-1
cdr3_aa: CASSESTTLGLNTEAFF
cdr3_nt: TGCGCCAGCAGTGAGTCGACGACTTTAGGTCTGAACACTGAAGCTTTCTTT

cdr3_length: 13
clone_size: NA
j_call: TRBJ2-7
d_call: TRBD1
v_call: TRBV6-4
cdr3_aa: CASPGQVSYEQYF
cdr3_nt: TGTGCCAGTCCGGGACAGGTCTCCTACGAGCAGTACTTC

cdr3_length: 14
clone_size: NA
j_call: TRBJ1-6
d_call: TRBD1
v_call: TRBV9
cdr3_aa: CASSVRDSYSPLHF
cdr3_nt: TGTGCCAGCAGCGTCCGGGACAGTTATTCACCCCTCCACTTT

cdr3_length: 13
clone_size: NA
j_call: TRBJ2-5
d_call: NA
v_call: TRBV10-3
cdr3_aa: CAISGTVQETQYF
cdr3_nt: TGTGCCATCAGTGGGACAGTCCAAGAGACCCAGTACTTC

cdr3_length: 17
clone_size: NA
j_call: TRBJ1-2
d_call: TRBD1
v_call: TRBV15
cdr3_aa: CATSRVLGQGADYGYTF
cdr3_nt: TGTGCCACCAGCAGAGTTCTGGGACAGGGGGCTGACTATGGCTACACCTTC

cdr3_length: 15
clone_size: NA
j_call: TRBJ2-1
d_call: NA
v_call: TRBV12-2
cdr3_aa: CASRFGLVPHNEQFF
cdr3_nt: TGTGCAAGTCGCTTCGGGCTAGTGCCGCACAATGAGCAGTTCTTC

cdr3_length: 14
clone_size: NA
j_call: TRBJ1-1
d_call: NA
v_call: TRBV7-8
cdr3_aa: CASSRRVRGTEAFF
cdr3_nt: TGTGCCAGCAGCCGTAGAGTTAGGGGGACTGAAGCTTTCTTT

cdr3_length: 15
clone_size: NA
j_call: TRBJ2-3
d_call: TRBD2
v_call: TRBV4-1
cdr3_aa: CASSPFGTTTDTQYF
cdr3_nt: TGCGCCAGCAGCCCCTTCGGGACTACCACAGATACGCAGTATTTT

cdr3_length: 12
clone_size: NA
j_call: TRBJ2-5
d_call: NA
v_call: TRBV6-5
cdr3_aa: CASPVAPETQYF
cdr3_nt: TGTGCCAGCCCGGTCGCACCTGAGACCCAGTACTTC

cdr3_length: 12
clone_size: once
j_call: TRBJ2-7
d_call: NA
v_call: TRBV5-1
cdr3_aa: CASSEHGGEQYF
cdr3_nt: TGCGCCAGCAGCGAGCATGGGGGCGAGCAGTACTTC

cdr3_length: 15
clone_size: NA
j_call: TRBJ1-1
d_call: NA
v_call: TRBV5-4
cdr3_aa: CASSLGRPGETEAFF
cdr3_nt: TGTGCCAGCAGCTTGGGCCGCCCAGGGGAGACTGAAGCTTTCTTT

cdr3_length: 11
clone_size: once
j_call: TRBJ2-7
d_call: NA
v_call: TRBV6-1
cdr3_aa: CASSELGEQYF
cdr3_nt: TGTGCCAGCAGTGAATTGGGAGAGCAGTACTTC

cdr3_length: 12
clone_size: NA
j_call: TRBJ2-7
d_call: NA
v_call: TRBV30
cdr3_aa: CAWGPGREGQYF
cdr3_nt: TGTGCCTGGGGACCTGGACGAGAAGGGCAGTACTTC

cdr3_length: 13
clone_size: NA
j_call: TRBJ2-7
d_call: NA
v_call: TRBV2
cdr3_aa: CASSIQRFYEQYF
cdr3_nt: TGTGCCAGCAGCATACAGAGATTCTACGAGCAGTACTTC

cdr3_length: 14
clone_size: few
j_call: TRBJ2-3
d_call: NA
v_call: TRBV7-2
cdr3_aa: CASSLWGATDTQYF
cdr3_nt: TGTGCCAGCAGCTTATGGGGGGCGACAGATACGCAGTATTTT

cdr3_length: 16
clone_size: NA
j_call: TRBJ2-3
d_call: TRBD2
v_call: TRBV5-4
cdr3_aa: CASSLETAGGPDTQYF
cdr3_nt: TGTGCCAGCAGCTTAGAGACAGCGGGGGGGCCAGATACGCAGTATTTT

cdr3_length: 15
clone_size: NA
j_call: TRBJ2-7
d_call: NA
v_call: TRBV18
cdr3_aa: CASSALAESSYEQYF
cdr3_nt: TGTGCCAGCTCAGCTTTAGCGGAGAGCTCCTACGAGCAGTACTTC

cdr3_length: 12
clone_size: NA
j_call: TRBJ2-5
d_call: NA
v_call: TRBV19
cdr3_aa: CASSMGKETQYF
cdr3_nt: TGTGCCAGTAGTATGGGGAAGGAGACCCAGTACTTC

cdr3_length: 19
clone_size: NA
j_call: TRBJ2-1
d_call: TRBD2
v_call: TRBV15
cdr3_aa: CATSRDSPFGLADYNEQFF
cdr3_nt: TGTGCCACCAGCAGAGATTCCCCCTTTGGACTAGCGGACTACAATGAGCAGTTCTTC

cdr3_length: 15
clone_size: NA
j_call: TRBJ2-3
d_call: TRBD2
v_call: TRBV6-1
cdr3_aa: CASSGGLAGTDTQYF
cdr3_nt: TGTGCCAGCAGCGGGGGACTAGCGGGCACAGATACGCAGTATTTT

cdr3_length: 14
clone_size: NA
j_call: TRBJ2-1
d_call: NA
v_call: TRBV7-2
cdr3_aa: CASSSSGRNNEQFF
cdr3_nt: TGTGCCAGCAGCTCCTCGGGACGAAACAATGAGCAGTTCTTC

cdr3_length: 14
clone_size: once
j_call: TRBJ1-1
d_call: NA
v_call: TRBV5-4
cdr3_aa: CASSLAGMNTEAFF
cdr3_nt: TGTGCCAGCAGCTTGGCCGGAATGAACACTGAAGCTTTCTTT

cdr3_length: 15
clone_size: NA
j_call: TRBJ2-2
d_call: NA
v_call: TRBV7-8
cdr3_aa: CASSLRQGQTGELFF
cdr3_nt: TGTGCCAGCAGCTTAAGGCAGGGTCAAACCGGGGAGCTGTTTTTT

cdr3_length: 15
clone_size: once
j_call: TRBJ2-7
d_call: NA
v_call: TRBV5-4
cdr3_aa: CASSLGGSGRGEQYF
cdr3_nt: TGTGCCAGCAGCTTGGGGGGGTCAGGGAGAGGCGAGCAGTACTTC

cdr3_length: 15
clone_size: NA
j_call: TRBJ2-3
d_call: TRBD1
v_call: TRBV5-6
cdr3_aa: CASSLARGLGDTQYF
cdr3_nt: TGTGCCAGCAGCTTGGCCAGGGGGCTAGGAGATACGCAGTATTTT

cdr3_length: 14
clone_size: NA
j_call: TRBJ2-5
d_call: TRBD1
v_call: TRBV14
cdr3_aa: CASSLPGQGLSQYF
cdr3_nt: TGTGCCAGCAGCCTACCGGGACAGGGTTTGTCCCAGTACTTC

cdr3_length: 12
clone_size: NA
j_call: TRBJ2-2
d_call: NA
v_call: TRBV11-2
cdr3_aa: CASSLSSGELFF
cdr3_nt: TGTGCCAGCAGCTTATCTTCCGGGGAGCTGTTTTTT

cdr3_length: 16
clone_size: NA
j_call: TRBJ2-2
d_call: TRBD2
v_call: TRBV9
cdr3_aa: CASSNMLAANTGELFF
cdr3_nt: TGTGCCAGCAGCAATATGCTAGCGGCGAACACCGGGGAGCTGTTTTTT

cdr3_length: 16
clone_size: NA
j_call: TRBJ1-4
d_call: TRBD1
v_call: TRBV7-6
cdr3_aa: CASSSAWGQINEKLFF
cdr3_nt: TGTGCCAGCAGCTCGGCCTGGGGACAGATCAATGAAAAACTGTTTTTT

cdr3_length: 16
clone_size: NA
j_call: TRBJ2-3
d_call: NA
v_call: TRBV5-4
cdr3_aa: CASSLRLAESTDTQYF
cdr3_nt: TGTGCCAGCAGCTTGAGGCTAGCTGAGAGCACAGATACGCAGTATTTT

cdr3_length: 17
clone_size: NA
j_call: TRBJ2-1
d_call: NA
v_call: TRBV19
cdr3_aa: CASSSRDSHLRHNEQFF
cdr3_nt: TGTGCCAGTAGTAGCCGGGACTCCCATCTAAGACACAATGAGCAGTTCTTC

cdr3_length: 13
clone_size: NA
j_call: TRBJ2-1
d_call: NA
v_call: TRBV5-4
cdr3_aa: CASSPGPYNEQFF
cdr3_nt: TGTGCCAGCAGCCCAGGGCCCTACAATGAGCAGTTCTTC

cdr3_length: 14
clone_size: NA
j_call: TRBJ1-4
d_call: TRBD1
v_call: TRBV28
cdr3_aa: CASNKAGQGAKLFF
cdr3_nt: TGTGCCAGCAATAAGGCGGGACAGGGGGCGAAACTGTTTTTT

cdr3_length: 13
clone_size: NA
j_call: TRBJ2-7
d_call: NA
v_call: TRBV6-6
cdr3_aa: CASGDSNSYEQYF
cdr3_nt: TGTGCCAGCGGAGACAGTAACTCCTACGAGCAGTACTTC

cdr3_length: 14
clone_size: NA
j_call: TRBJ2-3
d_call: NA
v_call: TRBV7-7
cdr3_aa: CASSANNRAHTQYF
cdr3_nt: TGTGCCAGCAGCGCCAACAACAGGGCCCATACGCAGTATTTT

cdr3_length: 14
clone_size: NA
j_call: TRBJ1-4
d_call: NA
v_call: TRBV7-2
cdr3_aa: CASSFTTTNEKLFF
cdr3_nt: TGTGCCAGCAGCTTTACAACAACTAATGAAAAACTGTTTTTT

cdr3_length: 18
clone_size: NA
j_call: TRBJ2-5
d_call: TRBD2
v_call: TRBV11-2
cdr3_aa: CASSPGGLAGGGGETQYF
cdr3_nt: TGTGCCAGCAGCCCCGGAGGGTTAGCGGGGGGCGGGGGAGAGACCCAGTACTTC

cdr3_length: 14
clone_size: NA
j_call: TRBJ1-2
d_call: NA
v_call: TRBV18
cdr3_aa: CASSPAGSNYGYTF
cdr3_nt: TGTGCCAGCTCACCAGCGGGGTCTAACTATGGCTACACCTTC

cdr3_length: 15
clone_size: few
j_call: TRBJ2-7
d_call: NA
v_call: TRBV5-1
cdr3_aa: CASSSFRNGPDEQYF
cdr3_nt: TGCGCCAGCAGTTCCTTCCGGAACGGACCTGACGAGCAGTACTTC